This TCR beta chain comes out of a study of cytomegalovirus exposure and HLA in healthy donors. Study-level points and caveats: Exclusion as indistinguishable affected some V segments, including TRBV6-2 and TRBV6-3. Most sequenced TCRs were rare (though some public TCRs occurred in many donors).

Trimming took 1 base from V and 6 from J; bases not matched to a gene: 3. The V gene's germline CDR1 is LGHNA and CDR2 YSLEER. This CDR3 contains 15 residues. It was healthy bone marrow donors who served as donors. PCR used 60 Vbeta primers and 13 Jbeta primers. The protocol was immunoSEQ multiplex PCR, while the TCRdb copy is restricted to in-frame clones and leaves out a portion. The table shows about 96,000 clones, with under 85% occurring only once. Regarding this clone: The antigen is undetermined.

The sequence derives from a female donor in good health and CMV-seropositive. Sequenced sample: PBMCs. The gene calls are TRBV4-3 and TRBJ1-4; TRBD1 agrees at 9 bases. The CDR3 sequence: CASSQAGTGYEKLFF. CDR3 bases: TGCGCCAGCAGCCAAGCCGGGACAGGGTATGAAAAACTGTTTTTT.